This TCR beta chain was sequenced in a study of cytomegalovirus exposure and HLA in healthy donors. PCR involved 60 Vbeta and 13 Jbeta primers. Assay: immunoSEQ multiplex PCR; the TCRdb copy retains only in-frame clones and omits some. The sample data list about 200,000 clones. This CDR3 is built from 15 residues. J was trimmed by 0 bases and V by 5 bases; bases with no gene match: 5. Germline-derived CDR1 and CDR2 are MNHNS and SASEGT. The source material was PBMCs. This chain connects TRBV6-1 to TRBJ2-3; TRBD1 matches at 7 bases. The TCR sequence derives from a man aged 25 to 40 in good health and CMV-seronegative. The chain's CDR3 is CASSMTGFSTDTQYF. CDR3 bases: TGTGCCAGCAGTATGACAGGGTTTAGCACAGATACGCAGTATTTT.